This is a list of T cell receptor beta chains from one sample in a study of OX40 agonist ivuxolimab in advanced cancers. TCRdb's table, derived via immunoSEQ multiplex PCR, lists solely in-frame clones and lacks some. The sample includes tens of thousands of clones, 78% seen only once; the top ten take over 10%. The material sequenced was CD4+ or CD8+ T cells sorted from blood, taken in a trial of the OX40 agonist ivuxolimab. The receptors derive from an adult with an advanced solid tumor such as melanoma, head and neck, liver or kidney cancer. Each CDR3 is given with its conserved first and last residue. D genes are given only for firm matches. The size entry is marked missing in some rows and otherwise reads once, few, many or a size class.

>-|once|TRBJ2-5|TRBV4-1|13
TGCGCCAGCAGCCAAGCAGGTGGAGAGACCCAGTACTTC
CASSQAGGETQYF
>-|-|TRBJ1-5|TRBV15|16
TGTGCCACCAGCAGAGACGCAGGAGGGGGGAATCAGCCCCAGCATTTT
CATSRDAGGGNQPQHF
>TRBD2|-|TRBJ2-3|TRBV30|15
TGTGCCTGGAGTCTAGCGGGGGCGCGCACAGATACGCAGTATTTT
CAWSLAGARTDTQYF
>-|-|TRBJ1-2|TRBV28|17
TGTGCCAGCAGTCCCCCATCCGCCTTCTTACACCGTAATGGCTACACCTTC
CASSPPSAFLHRNGYTF
>-|-|TRBJ1-1|TRBV7-3|13
TGTGCCAGCAGTTTACAGCTGAACACTGAAGCTTTCTTT
CASSLQLNTEAFF
>-|few|TRBJ2-3|TRBV14|17
TGTGCCAGCAGCCGCTTGCGGGGCCCCATTCAGACAGATACGCAGTATTTT
CASSRLRGPIQTDTQYF
>-|-|TRBJ1-1|TRBV14|16
TGTGCCAGCAGCCCCGGCTCGTGGCACGAGAACACTGAAGCTTTCTTT
CASSPGSWHENTEAFF
>-|-|TRBJ2-5|TRBV11-3|15
TGTGCCAGCAGCTTACAAAGCGGGCGACAAGAGACCCAGTACTTC
CASSLQSGRQETQYF
>-|few|TRBJ2-7|TRBV2|12
TGTGCCAGCAGCCTAGGGGGGGACGAGCAGTACTTC
CASSLGGDEQYF
>TRBD2|few|TRBJ2-7|TRBV5-4|14
TGTGCCAGCAGCTTGGGACTAGCGGACTACGAGCAGTACTTC
CASSLGLADYEQYF
>-|-|TRBJ2-5|TRBV5-5|13
TGTGCCAGCAGCTTGTGGGCGGAAGAGACCCAGTACTTC
CASSLWAEETQYF
>TRBD1|-|TRBJ2-7|TRBV5-1|14
TGCGCCAGCAGCAAGGGGACAGGGAGGGACGAGCAGTACTTC
CASSKGTGRDEQYF
>TRBD1|-|TRBJ1-1|TRBV6-5|14
TGTGCCAGCAGTAAGGACAGGGCAAGGACTGAAGCTTTCTTT
CASSKDRARTEAFF
>-|few|TRBJ1-6|TRBV10-3|16
TGTGCCATCAGATCCTCCGGGACTAAGGGCGATTCACCCCTCCACTTT
CAIRSSGTKGDSPLHF
>-|-|TRBJ2-3|TRBV9|14
TGTGCCAGCAGTCCGGGACGAGCCACAGATACGCAGTATTTT
CASSPGRATDTQYF
>-|once|TRBJ2-2|TRBV6-5|16
TGTGCCAGCAGTCACTCCGGGACAGCGGGCACCGGGGAGCTGTTTTTT
CASSHSGTAGTGELFF
>TRBD1|-|TRBJ2-3|TRBV5-6|17
TGTGCCAGCAGCAACGCCGGGACAGGGTATTCCACAGATACGCAGTATTTT
CASSNAGTGYSTDTQYF
>-|-|TRBJ2-3|TRBV7-6|17
TGTGCCAGCAGCTTAGGTGGGGGCACTAGCGGCACAGATACGCAGTATTTT
CASSLGGGTSGTDTQYF
>-|-|TRBJ2-7|TRBV29-1|14
TGCAGCGTTGAAGATCATGGACTTTCCTACGAGCAGTACTTC
CSVEDHGLSYEQYF
>-|-|TRBJ1-1|TRBV18|15
TGTGCCAGCTCACCGGGGGCCGGGCGGGCCACTGAAGCTTTCTTT
CASSPGAGRATEAFF
>-|-|TRBJ2-6|TRBV19|16
TGTGCCAGTAGTGGGACACGCACCTCTGGGGCCAACGTCCTGACTTTC
CASSGTRTSGANVLTF
>-|few|TRBJ2-7|TRBV15|14
TGTGCCACCAGCAGAGGGGGTCCGCCCCACGAGCAGTACTTC
CATSRGGPPHEQYF
>-|few|TRBJ2-1|TRBV6-1|14
TGTGCCAGCAGTGAACGGCTAGCAAGCGGTGAGCAGTTCTTC
CASSERLASGEQFF
>TRBD2|-|TRBJ2-3|TRBV10-3|15
TGTGCCATCAGTGAGTCGACTAGCGGAACAGATACGCAGTATTTT
CAISESTSGTDTQYF
>-|once|TRBJ2-5|TRBV29-1|14
TGCAGCGTTGGAAACCGACGGCTCCAAGAGACCCAGTACTTC
CSVGNRRLQETQYF
>TRBD2|-|TRBJ2-1|TRBV11-2|15
TGTGCCAGCAGCTCGCTAGCGGGAGCATACAATGAGCAGTTCTTC
CASSSLAGAYNEQFF
>TRBD1|few|TRBJ1-2|TRBV7-8|14
TGTGCCAGCAGCTGGGGACAGGGCGAGGGAGGCTACACCTTC
CASSWGQGEGGYTF
>TRBD1|-|TRBJ1-1|TRBV29-1|13
TGCAGCGTTGGGGACCCTCAGGGGGCTGAAGCTTTCTTT
CSVGDPQGAEAFF
>-|-|TRBJ1-3|TRBV7-9|14
TGTGCCAGCAGCCTCGGTCACTCTGGAAACACCATATATTTT
CASSLGHSGNTIYF
>TRBD1|-|TRBJ2-7|TRBV19|15
TGTGCCAGTAGTTGGGACAGGGGGCCGAACTACGAGCAGTACTTC
CASSWDRGPNYEQYF
>-|once|TRBJ2-7|TRBV6-5|12
TGTGCCAGTATGGGGCCCTCCTACGAGCAGTACTTC
CASMGPSYEQYF
>TRBD1|once|TRBJ2-7|TRBV4-1|15
TGCGCCAGCAGCCTGCGACAGGGGGACTCCTACGAGCAGTACTTC
CASSLRQGDSYEQYF
>-|-|TRBJ2-7|TRBV5-6|15
TGTGCCAGCAGCCCTACTGGGACGGCGAGGTACGAGCAGTACTTC
CASSPTGTARYEQYF
>TRBD2|-|TRBJ2-3|TRBV18|15
TGTGCCAGCTCCATCAGCGGGGGTGAAACAGATACGCAGTATTTT
CASSISGGETDTQYF
>-|-|TRBJ2-5|TRBV7-6|15
TGTGCCAGCAGCTTAGCTGGGTCGGCCCAAGAGACCCAGTACTTC
CASSLAGSAQETQYF
>TRBD2|-|TRBJ2-1|TRBV19|17
TGTGCCAGTAGTATAGGCACCGGGACTAGTGGGTACAATGAGCAGTTCTTC
CASSIGTGTSGYNEQFF
>TRBD2|-|TRBJ2-2|TRBV29-1|15
TGCAGCGTTGTATACGGGGGGAAGAACACCGGGGAGCTGTTTTTT
CSVVYGGKNTGELFF
>-|-|TRBJ2-3|TRBV28|14
TGTGCCAGCAGTTTCCTGTCAGGCACAGATACGCAGTATTTT
CASSFLSGTDTQYF
>-|-|TRBJ2-3|TRBV15|12
TGTGCCACCAGCAGAGGGGGGGATACGCAGTATTTT
CATSRGGDTQYF
>-|-|TRBJ1-3|TRBV4-2|16
TGTGCCAGCAGCCAAGATAGACCGGTCTCTGGAAACACCATATATTTT
CASSQDRPVSGNTIYF